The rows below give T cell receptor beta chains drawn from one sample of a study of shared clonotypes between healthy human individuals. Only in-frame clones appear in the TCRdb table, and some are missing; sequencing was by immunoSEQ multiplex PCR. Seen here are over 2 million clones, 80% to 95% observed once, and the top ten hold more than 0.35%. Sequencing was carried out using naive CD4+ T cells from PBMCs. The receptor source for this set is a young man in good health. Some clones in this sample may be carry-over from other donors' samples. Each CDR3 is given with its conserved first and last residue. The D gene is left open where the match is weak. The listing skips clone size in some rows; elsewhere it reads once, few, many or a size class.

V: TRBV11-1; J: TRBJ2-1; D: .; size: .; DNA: TGTGCCAGCAGCCAGAATTCGGACGCAAGCTCCTACAATGAGCAGTTCTTC; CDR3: CASSQNSDASSYNEQFF
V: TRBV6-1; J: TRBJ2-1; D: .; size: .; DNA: TGTGCCAGCAGTGAAGGGGGCGGTTTTGTGCAGTTCTTC; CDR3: CASSEGGGFVQFF
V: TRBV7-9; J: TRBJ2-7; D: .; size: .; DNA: TGTGCCAGCAGCTTACGGACCGAGCAGTACTTC; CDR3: CASSLRTEQYF
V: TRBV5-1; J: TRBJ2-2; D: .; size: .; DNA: TGCGCCAGCAGCTTGGCACTAATCACCGGGGAGCTGTTTTTT; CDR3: CASSLALITGELFF
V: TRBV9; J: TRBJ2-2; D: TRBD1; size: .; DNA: TGTGCCAGCAGCCCCCGGGACAGTAACACCGGGGAGCTGTTTTTT; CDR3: CASSPRDSNTGELFF
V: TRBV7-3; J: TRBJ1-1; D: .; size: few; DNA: TGTGCCAGCAGCTTAACACCAGGGAAGAACACTGAAGCTTTCTTT; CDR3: CASSLTPGKNTEAFF
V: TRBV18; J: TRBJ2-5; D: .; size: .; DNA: TGTGCCAGCTCACCCTCCAGGGAGTCCCAGTACTTC; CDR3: CASSPSRESQYF
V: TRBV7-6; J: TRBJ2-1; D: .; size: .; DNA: TGTGCCAGCAGCTTACAAACCGGGGCAGGAAACTACAATGAGCAGTTCTTC; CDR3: CASSLQTGAGNYNEQFF
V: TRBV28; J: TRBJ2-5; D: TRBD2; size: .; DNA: TGTGCCAGCAGTAGCTCCCGTGGGCTAGCGGGAGAAGAGACCCAGTACTTC; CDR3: CASSSSRGLAGEETQYF
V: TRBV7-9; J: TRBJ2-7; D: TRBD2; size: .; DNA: TGTGCCAGCAGCTCCGGGACTAGCTCCTACGAGCAGTACTTC; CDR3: CASSSGTSSYEQYF
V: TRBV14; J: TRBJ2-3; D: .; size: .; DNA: TGTGCCAGCAGCCCAGGACAGTACACAGATACGCAGTATTTT; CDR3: CASSPGQYTDTQYF
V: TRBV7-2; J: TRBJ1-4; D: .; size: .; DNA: TGTGCCAGCAGCTTAGAGGTACAGGGCGACGAAAAACTGTTTTTT; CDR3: CASSLEVQGDEKLFF
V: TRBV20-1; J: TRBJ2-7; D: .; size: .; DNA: TGCAGTGCTAGTAAGTACGGCGAGCAGTACTTC; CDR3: CSASKYGEQYF
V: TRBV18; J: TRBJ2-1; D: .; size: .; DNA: TGTGCCAGCTCACAGGGAGTAGCGGAGAAGAATGAGCAGTTCTTC; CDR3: CASSQGVAEKNEQFF
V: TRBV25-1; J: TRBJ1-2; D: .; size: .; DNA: TGTGCCAGCTCGTCCCGCGGGAACTATGGCTACACCTTC; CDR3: CASSSRGNYGYTF
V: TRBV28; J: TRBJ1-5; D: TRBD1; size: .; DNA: TGTGCCAGCAACATAGTGGGACAGCAGAATCAGCCCCAGCATTTT; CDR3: CASNIVGQQNQPQHF
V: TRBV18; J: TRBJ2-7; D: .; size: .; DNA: TGTGCCAGCTCACCACGCGCAAGAGCCTACGAGCAGTACTTC; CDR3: CASSPRARAYEQYF
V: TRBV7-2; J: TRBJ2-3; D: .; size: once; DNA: TGTGCCAGCAGCTTTGACAGGTATAGCACAGATACGCAGTATTTT; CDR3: CASSFDRYSTDTQYF
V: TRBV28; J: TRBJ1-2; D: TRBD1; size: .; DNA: TGTGCCAGCACAAGATACGACAGGGGGCTTCTGGATGGCTACACCTTC; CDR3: CASTRYDRGLLDGYTF
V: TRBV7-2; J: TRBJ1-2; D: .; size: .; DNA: .; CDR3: CASSTSALIGYTF
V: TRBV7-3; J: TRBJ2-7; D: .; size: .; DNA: TGTGCCAGCAGCTCGTGGACACAATACTCCTACGAGCAGTACTTC; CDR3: CASSSWTQYSYEQYF
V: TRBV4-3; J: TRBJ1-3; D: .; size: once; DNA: TGCGCCAGCAGCCAAGGTCCGGGCATCGCAGTGGGAAACACCATATATTTT; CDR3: CASSQGPGIAVGNTIYF
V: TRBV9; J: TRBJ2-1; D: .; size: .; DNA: TGTGCCAGCAGCGTAGTTTACAATGAGCAGTTCTTC; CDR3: CASSVVYNEQFF
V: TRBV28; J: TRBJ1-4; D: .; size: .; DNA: TGTGCCAGCAGTTTATACGGGGATAATGAAAAACTGTTTTTT; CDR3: CASSLYGDNEKLFF
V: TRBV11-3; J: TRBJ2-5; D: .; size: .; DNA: TGTGCCAGCAGCTCGAGGGAGACTGAAAAAGAGACCCAGTACTTC; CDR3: CASSSRETEKETQYF
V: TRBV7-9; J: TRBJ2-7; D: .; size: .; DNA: TGTGCCAGCAGTTTTGCCTGGAAGGAGTCCTCCTACGAGCAGTACTTC; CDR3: CASSFAWKESSYEQYF
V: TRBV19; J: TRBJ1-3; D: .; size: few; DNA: TGTGCCAGTAGTATCGGTCGAAAAGAACTAGGAAACACCATATATTTT; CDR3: CASSIGRKELGNTIYF
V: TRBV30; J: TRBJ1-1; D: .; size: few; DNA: TGTGCCTGTGGGGGGCCTAGGAACACTGAAGCTTTCTTT; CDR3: CACGGPRNTEAFF
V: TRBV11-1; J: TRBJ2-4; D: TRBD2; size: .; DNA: TGTGCCAGCAGATCCGGGACTAGCGTCAAAAACATTCAGTACTTC; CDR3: CASRSGTSVKNIQYF
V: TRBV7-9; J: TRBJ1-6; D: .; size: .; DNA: TGTGCCAGCAGGACCTACCCGGGAGCCGGAGAAAATTCACCCCTCCACTTT; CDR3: CASRTYPGAGENSPLHF
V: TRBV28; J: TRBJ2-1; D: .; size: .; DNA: TGTGCCAGCAGTGGTAGGGCCGGAGGCCGAAAGAGAGATTCAACCTACAATGAGCAGTTCTTC; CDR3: CASSGRAGGRKRDSTYNEQFF
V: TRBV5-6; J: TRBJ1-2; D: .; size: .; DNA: TGTGCCAGCAGCAGCTCACAGGGCTACTATGGCTACACCTTC; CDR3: CASSSSQGYYGYTF
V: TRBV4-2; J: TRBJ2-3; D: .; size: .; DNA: TGTGCCAGCAGCCAGCGGAGCGAACGCACAGATACGCAGTATTTT; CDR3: CASSQRSERTDTQYF
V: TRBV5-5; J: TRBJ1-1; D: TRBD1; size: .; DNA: TGTGCCAGCAGCTCAGGGGGCACTGAAGCTTTCTTT; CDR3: CASSSGGTEAFF
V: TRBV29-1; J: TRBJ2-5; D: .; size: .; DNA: TGCAGCGCCGGTTACGGCAGGGGACGGGAGACCCAGTACTTC; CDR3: CSAGYGRGRETQYF
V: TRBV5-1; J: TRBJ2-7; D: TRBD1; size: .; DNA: TGCGCCAGCAGCTTCATGGGACAGGGACCCTACGAGCAGTACTTC; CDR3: CASSFMGQGPYEQYF
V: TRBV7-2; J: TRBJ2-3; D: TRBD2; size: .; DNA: TGTGCCAGCAGCAGCCGGGCACTAGCGGCTGGGGGCACAGATACGCAGTATTTT; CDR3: CASSSRALAAGGTDTQYF
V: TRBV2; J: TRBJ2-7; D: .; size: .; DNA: TGTGCCAGCAACCCCCGGCCGGGCGGGGAGCAGTACTTC; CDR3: CASNPRPGGEQYF
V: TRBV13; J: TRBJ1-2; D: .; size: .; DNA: TGTGCCAGCAGCTTAGTTCGGCAGGGCATTAGCCACACCTTC; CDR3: CASSLVRQGISHTF
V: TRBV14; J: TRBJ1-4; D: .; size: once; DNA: TGTGCCAGCAGCCAAGAGACAACAACTAATGAAAAACTGTTTTTT; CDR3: CASSQETTTNEKLFF
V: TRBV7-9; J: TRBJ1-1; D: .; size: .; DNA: TGTGCCAGCAGCTTTCGGTCTTCAGGCAGGGTCGACACTGAAGCTTTCTTT; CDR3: CASSFRSSGRVDTEAFF
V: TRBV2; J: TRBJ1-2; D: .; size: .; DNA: TGTGCCAGCAGTGAAGCGATATTGTTCTTGATGGGCTACACCTTC; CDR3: CASSEAILFLMGYTF
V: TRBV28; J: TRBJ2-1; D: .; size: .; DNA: TGTGCCAGCCGCCCGACCCCCGGTTTAGGCTCCTACAATGAGCAGTTCTTC; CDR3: CASRPTPGLGSYNEQFF
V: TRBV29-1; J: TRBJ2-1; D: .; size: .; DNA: TGCAGCGTTGAAGTGGGATACGACAGGAGCTCCTACAATGAGCAGTTCTTC; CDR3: CSVEVGYDRSSYNEQFF
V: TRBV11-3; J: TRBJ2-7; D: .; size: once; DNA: TGTGCCAGCAGCTTGGAAGGAAACGAGCAGTACTTC; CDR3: CASSLEGNEQYF
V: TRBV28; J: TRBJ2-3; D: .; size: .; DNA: TGTGCCGTCCAGGCGGGGACTAGCACAGATACGCAGTATTTT; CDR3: CAVQAGTSTDTQYF
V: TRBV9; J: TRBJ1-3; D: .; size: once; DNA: TGTGCCAGCAGCGTGGGAGGCTTCTCTGGAAACACCATATATTTT; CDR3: CASSVGGFSGNTIYF
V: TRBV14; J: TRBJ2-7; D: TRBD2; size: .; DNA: TGTGCCAGCAGCCGCGCTAGCGGGGCCACCTACGAGCAGTACTTC; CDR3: CASSRASGATYEQYF
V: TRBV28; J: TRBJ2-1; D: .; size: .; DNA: TGTGCCAGCTTCCGGGACCGCTACAATGAGCAGTTCTTC; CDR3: CASFRDRYNEQFF
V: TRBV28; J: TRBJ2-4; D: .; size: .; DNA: TGTGCCAGCAGGCGCGACTGGGCCGATGACAAAAACATTCAGTACTTC; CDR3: CASRRDWADDKNIQYF
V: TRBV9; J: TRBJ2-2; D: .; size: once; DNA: TGTGCCAGCAGCGAGGAAACAGGGTACACCGGGGAGCTGTTTTTT; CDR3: CASSEETGYTGELFF
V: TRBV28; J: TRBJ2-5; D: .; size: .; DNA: TGTGCCAGCAGTCCCCCTGGCGGGACCCAGTACTTC; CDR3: CASSPPGGTQYF
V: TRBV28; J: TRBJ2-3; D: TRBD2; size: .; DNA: TGTGCCAGCAGTTATCTAGCGGGAGCTCGCGGGGGGGATACGCAGTATTTT; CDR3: CASSYLAGARGGDTQYF
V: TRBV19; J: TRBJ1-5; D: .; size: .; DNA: TGTGCCAGTAGTATGGGGCGGGTTTGGTTGAAGCCCCAGCATTTT; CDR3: CASSMGRVWLKPQHF
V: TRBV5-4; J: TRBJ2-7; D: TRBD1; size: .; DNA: TGTGCCAGCAGCTTGAGAGTGACAGGGGGCGGCGAGCAGTACTTC; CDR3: CASSLRVTGGGEQYF